The sequence of this T cell receptor beta chain was determined in a study of blood T cell repertoires in COVID-19. Authors' analysis steps: Amplification of reference gene primers provided the estimated nucleated cell counts. Data came from immunoSEQ multiplex PCR; TCRdb stores just in-frame clones and leaves some out. From that table come the V and J calls and clone size; the DNA was used to work out D and trimming. Here the sample spans fewer than 300,000 clones, 90% being singletons. Participants' reported clinical history set cohort assignment. The origin of this receptor is a woman aged 25 to 45 who had recovered from COVID-19. The source material was PBMCs or T cells enriched from blood (not recorded which).

In DNA form, the CDR3 reads TGCGCCAGCAGCCCGAGACTAGCGGGACGTGAGCAGTTCTTC. It is translated as CASSPRLAGREQFF. The rearrangement uses TRBV4-3 and TRBJ2-1; 11 nucleotides align to TRBD2. Germline V gene data show CDR1 as LGHNA and CDR2 as YSLEER. With 4 bases clipped from V and 9 bases from J, the junction kept 5 bases outside the gene matches. The CDR3 is 14 amino acids.